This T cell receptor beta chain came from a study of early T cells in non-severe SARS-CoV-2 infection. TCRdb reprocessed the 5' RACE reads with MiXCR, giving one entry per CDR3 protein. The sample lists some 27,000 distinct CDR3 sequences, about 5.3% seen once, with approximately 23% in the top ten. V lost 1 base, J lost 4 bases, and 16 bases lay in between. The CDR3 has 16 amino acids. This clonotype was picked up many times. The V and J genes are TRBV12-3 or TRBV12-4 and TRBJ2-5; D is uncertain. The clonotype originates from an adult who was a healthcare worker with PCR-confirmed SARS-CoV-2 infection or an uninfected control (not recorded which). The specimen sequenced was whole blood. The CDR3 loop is CASSLGVNRGLETQYF. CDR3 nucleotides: TGTGCCAGCAGTTTAGGGGTTAACCGAGGCTTAGAGACCCAGTACTTC.